This T cell receptor beta chain was obtained from a study of radiotherapy plus CTLA-4 blockade in lung cancer. Study background: With 31% of patients having disease control, objective responses were seen in 15% to 20%. Study-wide results and caveats: Tumor-origin TCR clones grew in blood after radiotherapy plus ipilimumab. With interferon-beta, early dynamics of blood T cell clones were reported to best predict response.

Note on this clone: Antigen specificity is unknown.

Using immunoSEQ multiplex PCR, the repertoire was profiled, and TCRdb retains in-frame clones only, with some absent. The profile shows about 48,000 clones, around 88% of them singletons. CTLA-4 blockade with ipilimumab, together with focal radiation, was given to patients with chemo-refractory metastatic non-small-cell lung cancer. This CDR3 region has 11 residues. V lost 8 bases and J lost 9, with 14 bases in between. In germline, CDR1 is GTSNPN, CDR2 SVGIG (reference sequence). The V call is TRBV30, the J call TRBJ2-1; no clear D. Sample: peripheral blood, taken from a patient treated with radiotherapy plus ipilimumab. The sequence was collected from a human donor with non-small cell lung cancer that progressed on radiotherapy plus ipilimumab. Some clones in this sample may be carry-over from other donors' samples. The CDR3 reads CARSSGIEQFF. CDR3 nucleotides: TGTGCCCGTAGCAGTGGAATTGAGCAGTTCTTC. Complete variable domain (other parts from reference TRBV30 and TRBJ2-1): SQTIHQWPATLVQPVGSPLSLECTVEGTSNPNLYWYRQAAGRGLQLLFYSVGIGQISSEVPQNLSASRPQDRQFILSSKKLLLSDSGFYLCARSSGIEQFFGPGTRLTVL.